Reported below is one T cell receptor beta chain. Clones were sequenced by immunoSEQ multiplex PCR, and TCRdb holds only the in-frame ones, with some missing. The table includes around 61,000 clones, about 90% detected once. This sample is part of a study of T cell changes during pregnancy in multiple sclerosis. The CDR3 is 14 amino acids. CDR1 is SGHNT, CDR2 YENEEA, per germline. The ends were cut back, 4 bases at V and 1 base at J, with 7 bases in the middle. Sample: peripheral blood, taken in the first trimester of pregnancy. The rearrangement joins TRBV11-3 to TRBJ1-4; D remains unclear. The receptor's source is a female donor in good health, enrolled as a control in a pregnancy study. The chain's CDR3 is CASSSQVTNEKLFF. Here the CDR3 DNA reads TGTGCCAGCAGCTCCCAGGTAACTAATGAAAAACTGTTTTTT.